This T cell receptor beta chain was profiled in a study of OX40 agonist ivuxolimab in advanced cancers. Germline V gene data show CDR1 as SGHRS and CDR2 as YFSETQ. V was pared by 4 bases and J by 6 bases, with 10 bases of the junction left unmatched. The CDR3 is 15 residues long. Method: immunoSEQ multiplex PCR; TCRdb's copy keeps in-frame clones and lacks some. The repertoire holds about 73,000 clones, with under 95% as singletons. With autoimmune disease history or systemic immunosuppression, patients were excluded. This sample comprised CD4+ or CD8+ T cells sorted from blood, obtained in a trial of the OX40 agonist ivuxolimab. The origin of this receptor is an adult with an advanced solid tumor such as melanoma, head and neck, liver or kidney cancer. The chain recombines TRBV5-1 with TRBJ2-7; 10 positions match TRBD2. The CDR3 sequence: CASSPTSGEVGEQYF. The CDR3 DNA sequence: TGCGCCAGCAGCCCCACTAGCGGGGAGGTAGGCGAGCAGTACTTC.